What follows are 21 T cell receptor beta chains derived from one specimen sequenced in a study of T cells in Graves' hyperthyroidism and ophthalmopathy. Authors of the study amplified TCR beta CDR3 regions from RNA transcripts. Researchers ran a first-round RT-PCR on the TCR CDR3 using the HTBI primer set. TCRdb re-analysed the multiplex PCR reads in MiXCR, keeping a single row per CDR3 protein. The sample gives hundreds of thousands of distinct CDR3 sequences, less than 20% of which show up once; 7.5% to 8% is in the top ten. Sequencing was performed on blood. Receptors originate from a woman aged 18-29 years with Graves' hyperthyroidism.

This clonotype was observed a few times. The gene calls are TRBV7-8 and TRBJ1-2; possibly TRBD1 for D (6 bases). This CDR3 is 15 amino acids long. CDR1 is SGHVS, CDR2 FQNEAQ, per germline. Deletions cut 9 bases from V and 1 base from J, with 18 bases between. Here the CDR3 DNA reads TGTGCCAGTAGTCCGAAGAACAGGGATAACTATGGCTACACCTTC. Its translation: CASSPKNRDNYGYTF.

The V call is TRBV12-5, the J call TRBJ2-1; 10 bases agree with TRBD2. CDR3 size: 14 residues. V gave up 7 bases and J gave up 4 bases; unmatched junction bases: 4. Germline V gene data show CDR1 as LGHNT and CDR2 as FRNRAP. CDR3 region: CASARTSGYNEQFF. DNA of the CDR3: TGTGCTAGTGCCCGGACTAGCGGATACAATGAGCAGTTCTTC.

The sample holds many counts of this clonotype. V gene TRBV29-1 combines with J gene TRBJ2-7; D unresolved. This CDR3 spans 11 amino acids. V lost 2 bases, J lost 9 bases, and 11 bases lay in between. The germline gives CDR1 SQVTM, CDR2 ANQGSEA. The CDR3 spells CSVETDRGQYF. The CDR3 bases are TGCAGCGTTGAAACGGACCGCGGGCAGTACTTC.

This clonotype has ten or more counts. The J gene is TRBJ2-1, the V gene TRBV2; 8 bases are shared with TRBD2. From germline, CDR1 is SNHLY and CDR2 FYNNEI. The CDR3 extends over 14 amino acids. V lost 6 bases and J lost 10; bases outside the gene matches: 11. CDR3 DNA sequence: TGTGCCAGCAGGGGCGGGAGCGGGAGAGAAGAGCAGTTCTTC. Its translation: CASRGGSGREEQFF. The full variable domain, completed using reference TRBV2 and TRBJ2-1, is EPEVTQTPSHQVTQMGQEVILRCVPISNHLYFYWYRQILGQKVEFLVSFYNNEISEKSEIFDDQFSVERPDGSNFTLKIRSTKLEDSAMYFCASRGGSGREEQFFGPGTRLTVL.

This clonotype was seen ten or more times. V usage is TRBV5-1 and J usage is TRBJ1-2; D might be TRBD1 (5 bases). There are 15 residues in the CDR3. Looked up from germline, CDR1 is SGHRS and CDR2 is YFSETQ. Trimming cost V 3 bases and J 4 bases, with 16 bases left between them. This CDR3 is CASSWGRQSIYGYTF. CDR3 bases: TGCGCCAGCAGCTGGGGACGACAAAGTATCTATGGCTACACCTTC. Looking up the rest from reference TRBV5-1 and TRBJ1-2 gives the full variable domain: KAGVTQTPRYLIKTRGQQVTLSCSPISGHRSVSWYQQTPGQGLQFLFEYFSETQRNKGNFPGRFSGRQFSNSRSEMNVSTLELGDSALYLCASSWGRQSIYGYTFGSGTRLTVV.

Remarks on this clonotype: One junction end disagrees with the germline gene, perhaps due to a read error. The chain combines TRBV28 with TRBJ2-7, with 7 bases fitting TRBD2. CDR1 is MDHEN and CDR2 is SYDVKM in the germline V gene. The CDR3 runs 15 residues. The CDR3 region is CASTQSRGVFYGQYF. CDR3 bases: TGTGCCAGCACCCAATCACGGGGGGTTTTCTACGGGCAGTACTTC.

This clonotype was found a few times. The rearrangement links TRBV19 to TRBJ1-5, with TRBD1 matching over 9 bases. The J segment lost 3 bases and the V segment lost 2 bases, leaving 5 bases of the junction unmatched. Per the germline V gene, CDR1 is LNHDA and CDR2 is SQIVND (reference sequence). The CDR3 loop spans 16 amino acids. The CDR3 DNA is TGTGCCAGTAGTATATCGGGACAGGGCCACAATCAGCCCCAGCATTTT. It codes for CASSISGQGHNQPQHF.

This clonotype has ten or more counts. V gene TRBV30 combines with J gene TRBJ2-3; D not certain. V lost 0 bases to trimming and J lost 5 bases, with 9 bases between them. Germline V lookup: CDR1 GTSNPN, CDR2 SVGIG (reference sequence). This CDR3 contains 13 residues. CDR3 DNA: TGTGCCTGGAGTGTCCGGGTTGTAGATACGCAGTATTTT. This gives the protein CAWSVRVVDTQYF.

There are many counts of this clonotype. The chain couples TRBV11-2 to TRBJ2-7, with D possibly matching TRBD2 (5 bases). CDR3 size: 13 residues. Per the germline V gene, CDR1 is SGHAT and CDR2 is FQNNGV. V dropped 4 bases and J dropped 2 bases, with 9 bases sitting between them. The CDR3 region has the DNA TGTGCCAGCAGCTCTTCGGAGGCCTACGAGCAGTACTTC. Its translation: CASSSSEAYEQYF.

The V and J genes are TRBV5-1 and TRBJ2-1, with 12 bases lining up with TRBD2. Per germline, CDR1 SGHRS and CDR2 YFSETQ. V was clipped by 5 bases and J by 4 bases; unmatched bases: 1. The CDR3 contains 14 residues. CDR3 region: CASRTSGSYNEQFF. CDR3 DNA sequence: TGCGCCAGCAGGACTAGCGGGAGTTACAATGAGCAGTTCTTC.

Note on this clonotype: Possible read error: a much larger clone is one base away. The chain couples TRBV30 to TRBJ1-6, with 7 bases matching TRBD1. The CDR3 extends over 14 amino acids. CDR1 and CDR2 from the germline V gene are GTSNPN and SVGIG (reference sequence). CDR3 nucleotides: TGTGCCTGGGTCGGGACAGACCGTAATTCAACCCTCCACTTT. Translated, it gives CAWVGTDRNSTLHF.

There are many counts of this clonotype. V gene TRBV6-6 combines with J gene TRBJ2-5; 9 nucleotides match TRBD2. Trimming removed 2 bases from V and 4 bases from J; junction bases left unmatched: 5. The CDR3 consists of 15 residues. CDR1 is MNHNY and CDR2 is SVGAGI in the germline V gene (reference sequence). DNA of the CDR3: TGTGCCAGCAGTTACGGGGGACTAGCCCCAGAGACCCAGTACTTC. It encodes CASSYGGLAPETQYF.

This clonotype showed up many times. The rearrangement uses TRBV2 and TRBJ2-1; the D gene is possibly TRBD1 (5 bases). CDR3 size: 14 residues. V dropped 4 bases and J dropped 7 bases, with 14 bases sitting between them. Germline CDR1 and CDR2: SNHLY and FYNNEI. CDR3 sequence: CASSVETVSNEQFF. CDR3 in DNA: TGTGCCAGCAGTGTCGAGACAGTGAGTAATGAGCAGTTCTTC.

Many counts were recorded for this clonotype. A much more abundant neighbour one base away suggests this may be a read error. This sequence joins TRBV11-1 and TRBJ2-3; D is uncertain. The germline gives CDR1 SGHAT, CDR2 FQDESV (reference sequence). This CDR3 spans 14 amino acids. The V end lost 6 bases, the J end lost 2 bases, and 12 bases lay between the germline ends. The CDR3 DNA reads TGTGCCAGCAGTTTTTCCAGGAACACAGATACGCAGTATTTT. It encodes CASSFSRNTDTQYF.

This clonotype was detected ten times or more. The CDR3 sequence: CASSPTSYEQFF. In nucleotides, the CDR3 is TGTGCCAGTAGCCCCACTAGCTATGAGCAGTTCTTC. This sequence joins TRBV19 and TRBJ2-1, with D maybe TRBD2 (6 bases). Between the trimmed V and J ends, which lost 6 bases and 8 bases, there was a span of 11 bases. CDR1 is LNHDA and CDR2 is SQIVND in the germline V gene (reference sequence). This CDR3 comprises 12 residues.

This clonotype was picked up many times. CDR3 residues: CSATEAGRPGELFF. DNA for the CDR3: TGCAGTGCAACCGAAGCGGGACGACCCGGGGAGCTGTTTTTT. V usage is TRBV20-1 and J usage is TRBJ2-2; TRBD2 matches 7 bases. The trim removed 6 bases at V and 6 bases at J, leaving 10 bases unmatched. Germline-derived CDR1 and CDR2 are DFQATT and SNEGSKA (reference sequence). CDR3 length: 14 residues.

The table lists this clonotype with many counts. The genes are TRBV5-1 and TRBJ2-1, with a tentative D call TRBD1 (6 bases). Germline V gene data show CDR1 as SGHRS and CDR2 as YFSETQ. CDR3 size: 16 residues. V was pared by 6 bases and J by 3 bases, with 19 bases between. The CDR3 DNA is TGCGCCAGCACCCGAGTAGGAGCAGGGGACTACAATGAGCAGTTCTTC. Its protein product is CASTRVGAGDYNEQFF.

CDR3 sequence reads: CASSPKGGPYEQYF. The CDR3 DNA sequence: TGTGCCAGCAGCCCCAAAGGTGGCCCCTACGAGCAGTACTTC. The chain recombines TRBV9 with TRBJ2-7, with unresolved D. The CDR3 loop spans 14 amino acids. Looked up from germline, CDR1 is SGDLS and CDR2 is YYNGEE. Trimming pared 4 bases from V and 2 bases from J, leaving 13 bases between.

The CDR3 nucleotides are TGCGCCAGCAGCCTCCCGTCCAATAATGAAAAACTGTTTTTT. Amino acids: CASSLPSNNEKLFF. The V call is TRBV4-3, the J call TRBJ1-4; D unclear. V lost 4 bases and J 4 bases, leaving 10 bases between the germline ends. The length of the CDR3 is 14 residues. The V gene's germline CDR1 is LGHNA and CDR2 YSLEER.

This clonotype was counted ten times or more. J is TRBJ2-7 and V is TRBV28; D not certain. Germline CDR1 is MDHEN and CDR2 is SYDVKM. This CDR3 region has 14 residues. Trimming took off 2 bases at V and 3 bases at J, with 11 bases between the two ends. As DNA, the CDR3 is TGTGCCAGCAGTTTAACAGCTGGATTCTACGAGCAGTACTTC. The encoded protein is CASSLTAGFYEQYF.

This clonotype was seen once. Here the CDR3 DNA reads TGCGCCAGCAGTGAGTTTCGCTCGGGCGGGACCCAGTACTTC. Its translation is CASSEFRSGGTQYF. V usage is TRBV10-1 and J usage is TRBJ2-5; no clear D gene. This CDR3 region has 14 residues. Trimming stripped 1 base from V and 7 bases from J, with 13 bases between. CDR1 WNHNN and CDR2 SYGVQD come from the germline V gene (reference sequence).